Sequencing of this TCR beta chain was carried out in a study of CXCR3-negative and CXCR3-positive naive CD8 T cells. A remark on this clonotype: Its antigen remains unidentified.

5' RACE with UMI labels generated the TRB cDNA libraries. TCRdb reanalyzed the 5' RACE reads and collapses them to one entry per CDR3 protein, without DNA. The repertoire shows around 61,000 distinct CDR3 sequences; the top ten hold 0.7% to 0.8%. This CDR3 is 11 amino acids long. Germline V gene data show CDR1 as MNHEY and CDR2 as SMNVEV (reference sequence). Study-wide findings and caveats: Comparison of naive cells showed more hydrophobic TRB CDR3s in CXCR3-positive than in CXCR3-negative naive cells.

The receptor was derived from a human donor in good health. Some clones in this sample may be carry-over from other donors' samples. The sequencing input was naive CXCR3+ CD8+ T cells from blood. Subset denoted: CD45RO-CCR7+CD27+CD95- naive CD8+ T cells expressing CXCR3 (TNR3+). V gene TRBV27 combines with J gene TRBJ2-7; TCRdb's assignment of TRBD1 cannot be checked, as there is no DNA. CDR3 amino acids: CASSGGYEQYF.